These 21 T cell receptor beta chains were sequenced from one sample in a study of T cell changes during pregnancy in multiple sclerosis. The data were produced by immunoSEQ multiplex PCR, yet TCRdb's version contains in-frame clones alone and is incomplete. In the table there are 35,000 to 55,000 clones, less than 95% of which are singletons. The sequenced sample was CD4+ T cells from peripheral blood mononuclear cells, obtained in the third trimester of pregnancy. The origin of the receptors is a female donor with multiple sclerosis, enrolled in a pregnancy study.

The genes are TRBV7-9 and TRBJ1-1, with D possibly being TRBD1 (5 bases). The V gene's germline CDR1 is SEHNR and CDR2 FQNEAQ (reference sequence). There are 15 residues in the CDR3. Trimming removed 1 base from V and 3 bases from J, with 12 bases in between. The CDR3, as DNA: TGTGCCAGCAGCTTAGGGGCACAGGCGGACACTGAAGCTTTCTTT. Translated: CASSLGAQADTEAFF.

The chain is built from TRBV4-1 and TRBJ2-4; 9 positions agree with TRBD2. Germline V gene data show CDR1 as MGHRA and CDR2 as YSYEKL. This CDR3 is 17 amino acids long. The V and J ends lost 4 bases and 6 bases, in that order; junction bases with no gene match: 13. CDR3 coding DNA: TGCGCCAGCAGCCCCCGGTTAGCGGAAGCGGGAGGAAACATTCAGTACTTC. The encoded protein is CASSPRLAEAGGNIQYF.

The J gene is TRBJ2-5, the V gene TRBV19; 10 bases are a match to TRBD1. Trimming took 3 bases from V and 4 from J; bases not matched to a gene: 5. CDR3 length equals 15 residues. CDR1 and CDR2 from the germline V gene are LNHDA and SQIVND (reference sequence). As DNA, the CDR3 is TGTGCCAGTAGTATGGGGACAGGGGTAGGAGAGACCCAGTACTTC. Protein sequence: CASSMGTGVGETQYF.

V is TRBV4-3 and J is TRBJ2-7; D call uncertain. CDR1 and CDR2 (germline): LGHNA, YSLEER. V lost 0 bases and J 6 bases, leaving 12 bases between the germline ends. CDR3 length: 14 amino acids. The CDR3, as DNA: TGCGCCAGCAGCCAAGAGGCGGCGGTTGGCGAGCAGTACTTC. It translates to CASSQEAAVGEQYF.

V is TRBV18 and J is TRBJ2-7; D remains unclear. V shed 2 bases and J shed 4 bases, with 12 bases lying between them. Looked up from germline, CDR1 is KGHSH and CDR2 is LQKENI. The CDR3 totals 14 residues. The CDR3 DNA sequence: TGTGCCAGCTCACCAGCCCTATCTACTTACGAGCAGTACTTC. Translation gives CASSPALSTYEQYF.

The V and J genes are TRBV4-2 and TRBJ2-1; D unresolved. The CDR3 contains 14 residues. The V and J ends lost 2 bases and 0 bases respectively, with 5 bases between them. Germline V gene sequence: CDR1 LGHNA, CDR2 YNFKEQ. The DNA for the CDR3 is TGTGCCAGCAGCCAAATCGTCTCCTACAATGAGCAGTTCTTC. It is translated as CASSQIVSYNEQFF.

This clone was seen only a few times. The rearrangement uses TRBV19 and TRBJ2-7; D call uncertain. Per germline, CDR1 LNHDA and CDR2 SQIVND (reference sequence). The CDR3 covers 14 residues. V dropped 1 base and J dropped 5 bases, with 12 bases sitting between them. In DNA form, the CDR3 reads TGTGCCAGTAGTATAGGATCCTCGAGGAACGAGCAGTACTTC. Translated, it gives CASSIGSSRNEQYF. Full variable domain (outside the CDR3, taken from reference TRBV19 and TRBJ2-7): DGGITQSPKYLFRKEGQNVTLSCEQNLNHDAMYWYRQDPGQGLRLIYYSQIVNDFQKGDIAEGYSVSREKKESFPLTVTSAQKNPTAFYLCASSIGSSRNEQYFGPGTRLTVT.

V is TRBV9 and J is TRBJ2-1, with D possibly matching TRBD2 (6 bases). The germline CDR1 and CDR2 sequences are SGDLS and YYNGEE. CDR3 length: 13 residues. V shed 0 bases and J shed 8 bases, with 9 bases lying between them. DNA of the CDR3: TGTGCCAGCAGCGTAGGAGAGCGGGATGAGCAGTTCTTC. Translating it yields CASSVGERDEQFF.

The chain carries TRBV15 and TRBJ2-1; the D gene is possibly TRBD1 (6 bases). This CDR3 has 16 amino acids. Germline V gives CDR1 LNHNV, CDR2 YYDKDF (reference sequence). V was shortened by 0 bases and J by 4 bases, with 13 bases between the two germline ends. CDR3 protein: CATSREYRAPYNEQFF. The DNA for the CDR3 is TGTGCCACCAGCAGAGAGTACAGGGCTCCTTACAATGAGCAGTTCTTC.

The chain employs TRBV18 and TRBJ1-4; D is uncertain. The CDR3 has 13 residues. Trimming pared 10 bases from V and 8 bases from J, leaving 17 bases between. Looked up from germline, CDR1 is KGHSH and CDR2 is LQKENI. CDR3 region: CATLQSGSEKLFF. The CDR3 DNA reads TGTGCCACTCTCCAATCGGGGTCCGAAAAACTGTTTTTT. Variable domain in full (rest from reference TRBV18 and TRBJ1-4): NAGVMQNPRHLVRRRGQEARLRCSPMKGHSHVYWYRQLPEEGLKFMVYLQKENIIDESGMPKERFSAEFPKEGPSILRIQQVVRGDSAAYFCATLQSGSEKLFFGSGTQLSVL.

This chain connects TRBV30 to TRBJ1-2; tentatively, D is TRBD1 (6 bases). The CDR3 contains 13 residues. In germline, CDR1 is GTSNPN, CDR2 SVGIG (reference sequence). The V end was cut by 1 base, the J end by 7 bases, with 13 bases between. Here the CDR3 reads CAWSAGGAGGYTF. The CDR3 nucleotides are TGTGCCTGGAGTGCCGGGGGGGCCGGTGGCTACACCTTC. Based on the CDR3 plus reference TRBV30 and TRBJ1-2, the full variable domain is SQTIHQWPATLVQPVGSPLSLECTVEGTSNPNLYWYRQAAGRGLQLLFYSVGIGQISSEVPQNLSASRPQDRQFILSSKKLLLSDSGFYLCAWSAGGAGGYTFGSGTRLTVV.

The J gene is TRBJ2-7, the V gene TRBV5-4; 8 nucleotides agree with TRBD1. CDR1 SGHNT and CDR2 YYREEE come from the germline V gene (reference sequence). The CDR3 spans 14 residues. V was pared by 3 bases and J by 3 bases, with 5 bases of the junction left unmatched. The CDR3, as DNA: TGTGCCAGCAGCTCGGGACAGGAGATCTACGAGCAGTACTTC. This translates into CASSSGQEIYEQYF.

The V call is TRBV7-2, the J call TRBJ2-5; 8 bases line up with TRBD1. Germline V CDR1 and CDR2: SGHTA, FQGNSA. This CDR3 region has 15 residues. Losses at the gene ends were 5 bases for V and 4 bases for J; bases not matched to a gene: 9. CDR3 DNA sequence: TGTGCCAGCAGCCTACTCAGGGGGCAGGGAGAGACCCAGTACTTC. Its translation is CASSLLRGQGETQYF.

This chain uses TRBV5-4 with TRBJ2-3, with 8 bases fitting TRBD1. CDR1 and CDR2 from the germline V gene are SGHNT and YYREEE (reference sequence). This CDR3 has 16 amino acids. Trimming removed 3 bases from V and 0 bases from J; junction bases left unmatched: 6. The CDR3 sequence: CASSSGTGLSTDTQYF. In DNA, the CDR3 is TGTGCCAGCAGCTCCGGGACAGGACTTAGCACAGATACGCAGTATTTT.

The V call is TRBV15, the J call TRBJ2-2; D not certain. The CDR3 consists of 13 residues. Per the germline V gene, CDR1 is LNHNV and CDR2 is YYDKDF (reference sequence). V was clipped by 3 bases and J by 7 bases, with 9 bases between them. CDR3 protein: CATSSPTGGELFF. In nucleotides, the CDR3 is TGTGCCACCAGCAGCCCGACTGGCGGGGAGCTGTTTTTT.

The chain is built from TRBV28 and TRBJ2-7; D gene ambiguous. From germline, CDR1 is MDHEN and CDR2 SYDVKM. Trimming stripped 3 bases from V and 7 bases from J, with 10 bases between. The CDR3 totals 12 residues. The CDR3 is CASSFILREQYF. CDR3 in DNA: TGTGCCAGCAGTTTTATCCTGAGGGAGCAGTACTTC.

V and J are TRBV18 and TRBJ1-2; 9 bases are a match to TRBD1. Germline assignment: CDR1 KGHSH and CDR2 LQKENI. Trimming cost V 4 bases and J 7 bases; bases outside gene matches: 7. The CDR3 loop spans 14 amino acids. CDR3 sequence reads: CASSLQTGGVGYTF. The CDR3 coding sequence is TGTGCCAGCTCACTACAGACAGGGGGAGTTGGCTACACCTTC.

The gene calls are TRBV5-1 and TRBJ1-1; D not resolved. V was clipped by 0 bases and J by 3 bases, with 9 bases between them. This CDR3 is built from 14 residues. CDR1 and CDR2 (germline): SGHRS, YFSETQ. The CDR3 reads CASSLADTDTEAFF. The CDR3 DNA is TGCGCCAGCAGCTTGGCCGATACGGACACTGAAGCTTTCTTT.

The rearrangement uses TRBV5-4 and TRBJ2-7, with 7 bases that match TRBD2. Germline CDR1 is SGHNT and CDR2 is YYREEE (reference sequence). V shed 6 bases and J 2 bases; nucleotides not matched to a gene: 8. This CDR3 spans 14 amino acids. The CDR3 nucleotides are TGTGCCAGCACCCTGGAGGGAGGGCCCTACGAGCAGTACTTC. It is translated as CASTLEGGPYEQYF.

There are a few counts of this clone. The chain uses TRBV14 and TRBJ2-4; no clear D. The V gene lost 0 bases and the J gene lost 2 bases, with 2 bases spanning the gap. CDR1 is SGHDN and CDR2 is FVKESK in the germline V gene. The CDR3 is made up of 13 amino acids. CDR3 protein: CASSQDTKNIQYF. CDR3 nucleotide sequence: TGTGCCAGCAGCCAAGACACCAAAAACATTCAGTACTTC.

The chain recombines TRBV4-2 with TRBJ2-2, with D possibly being TRBD2 (6 bases). The CDR3 runs to 15 residues. Between the trimmed V and J ends, which lost 3 bases and 0 bases, there was a span of 8 bases. Germline lookup yields CDR1 LGHNA and CDR2 YNFKEQ. The CDR3 region has the DNA TGTGCCAGCAGCCACACTAGCACGAACACCGGGGAGCTGTTTTTT. It specifies CASSHTSTNTGELFF.